This TCR beta chain was sequenced for a study of OX40 agonist ivuxolimab in advanced cancers. Study-wide background: Dose-escalation patients' cancers were hepatocellular carcinoma, melanoma, renal cell or head and neck cancer. Partial responses were achieved by three patients, of whom one had hepatocellular carcinoma and two had cutaneous melanoma.

Sampling of blood occurred at baseline, cycle 4 day 1, and cycle 7 day 1. Profiling relied on immunoSEQ multiplex PCR, and the TCRdb table lists in-frame clones only, not all of them. The data show tens of thousands of clones, 85% seen once. CDR3 size: 13 residues. The V gene's germline CDR1 is SGHRS and CDR2 YFSETQ. Trimming shortened V by 0 bases and J by 6 bases, and 7 bases separated the two germline ends. Worth noting for this clone: Its specificity is not known.

Study-wide results and caveats: Clonal expansion from baseline to week 6 occurred in both CD4+ and CD8+ T cells.

This rearrangement joins TRBV5-1 to TRBJ2-1; D gene uncertain. The source material was CD4+ or CD8+ T cells sorted from blood, sampled in a trial of the OX40 agonist ivuxolimab. This receptor was obtained from an adult with an advanced solid tumor such as melanoma, head and neck, liver or kidney cancer. DNA for the CDR3: TGCGCCAGCAGCTTGGTGGCAGGCAATGAGCAGTTCTTC. It is translated as CASSLVAGNEQFF.